This TCR beta chain was found in a study of radiotherapy plus CTLA-4 blockade in lung cancer. Study background: The study recorded objective responses in roughly 18% of patients and disease control in under 35%.

Receiving focal radiation plus CTLA-4 blockade with ipilimumab were patients who had chemo-refractory metastatic non-small-cell lung cancer. Method: immunoSEQ multiplex PCR; TCRdb's copy keeps in-frame clones and lacks some. The data hold under 90,000 clones, with approximately 79% observed a single time. Findings and limits, study-wide: Reports state that early shifts in blood T cell clones, with interferon-beta, best predicted response.

On this clone itself: What it binds is not known.

Germline CDR1 and CDR2: MDHEN and SYDVKM. V lost 1 base, J lost 6 bases, and 16 bases lay in between. The CDR3 has 15 residues. The sequences come from peripheral blood, collected from a patient treated with radiotherapy plus ipilimumab. V is TRBV28 and J is TRBJ2-7; tentatively, D is TRBD2 (6 bases). This TCR was recovered from a human donor with non-small cell lung cancer that progressed on radiotherapy plus ipilimumab. The CDR3 loop is CASSLYGLSVSEQYF. The CDR3 DNA sequence: TGTGCCAGCAGTTTATATGGACTATCTGTTAGCGAGCAGTACTTC.